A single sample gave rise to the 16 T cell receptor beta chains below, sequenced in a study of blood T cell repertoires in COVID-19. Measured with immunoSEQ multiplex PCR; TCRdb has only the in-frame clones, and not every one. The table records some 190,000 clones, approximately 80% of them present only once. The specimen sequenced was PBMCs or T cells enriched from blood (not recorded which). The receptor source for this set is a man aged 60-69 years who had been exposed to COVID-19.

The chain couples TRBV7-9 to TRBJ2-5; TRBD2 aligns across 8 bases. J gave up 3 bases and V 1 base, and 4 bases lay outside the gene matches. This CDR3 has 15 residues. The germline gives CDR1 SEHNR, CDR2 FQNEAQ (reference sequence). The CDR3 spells CASSLDGRGEETQYF. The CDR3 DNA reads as TGTGCCAGCAGCTTAGATGGGCGGGGGGAAGAGACCCAGTACTTC.

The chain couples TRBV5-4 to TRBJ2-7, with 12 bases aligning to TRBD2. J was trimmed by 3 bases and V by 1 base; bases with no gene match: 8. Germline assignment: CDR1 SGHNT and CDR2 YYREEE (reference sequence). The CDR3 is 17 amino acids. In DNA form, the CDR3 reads TGTGCCAGCAGCTTGCTCGGACTAGCGGGGATGAACTACGAGCAGTACTTC. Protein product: CASSLLGLAGMNYEQYF.

The CDR3 loop reads CAWSAGTSGRMQFF. The CDR3 nucleotides are TGTGCCTGGAGTGCCGGGACTAGCGGGAGGATGCAGTTCTTC. The genes are TRBV30 and TRBJ2-1, with 15 bases fitting TRBD2. The V and J ends lost 1 base and 12 bases, in that order; junction bases with no gene match: 4. Germline CDR1 is GTSNPN and CDR2 is SVGIG (reference sequence). The CDR3 consists of 14 residues.

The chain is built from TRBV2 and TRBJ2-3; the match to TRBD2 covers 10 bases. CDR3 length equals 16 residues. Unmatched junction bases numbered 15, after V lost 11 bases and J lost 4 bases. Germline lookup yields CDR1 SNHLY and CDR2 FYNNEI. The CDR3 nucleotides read TGTGCCGGATCCCGAGGGACTAGCGAGATATCAGATACGCAGTATTTT. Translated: CAGSRGTSEISDTQYF.

CDR3 sequence (DNA): TGTGCCAGTAGGTTGGACTCTTATGGCTACACCTTC. This gives the protein CASRLDSYGYTF. The chain links TRBV19 to TRBJ1-2; no definite D call. CDR1 and CDR2 from the germline V gene are LNHDA and SQIVND (reference sequence). Trimming stripped 6 bases from V and 5 bases from J, with 10 bases between. The CDR3 length is 12 residues.

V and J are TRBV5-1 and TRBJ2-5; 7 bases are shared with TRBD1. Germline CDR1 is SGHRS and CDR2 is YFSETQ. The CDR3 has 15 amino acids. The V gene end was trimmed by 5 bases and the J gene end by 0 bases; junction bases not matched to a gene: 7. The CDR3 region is CASRTGTVYQETQYF. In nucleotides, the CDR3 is TGCGCCAGCAGAACCGGGACAGTTTACCAAGAGACCCAGTACTTC. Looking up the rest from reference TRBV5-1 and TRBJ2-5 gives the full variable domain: KAGVTQTPRYLIKTRGQQVTLSCSPISGHRSVSWYQQTPGQGLQFLFEYFSETQRNKGNFPGRFSGRQFSNSRSEMNVSTLELGDSALYLCASRTGTVYQETQYFGPGTRLLVL.

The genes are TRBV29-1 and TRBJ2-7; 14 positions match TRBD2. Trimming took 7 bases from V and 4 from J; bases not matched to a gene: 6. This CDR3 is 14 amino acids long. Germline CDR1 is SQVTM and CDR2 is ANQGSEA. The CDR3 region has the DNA TGCAGCGCCAGACTAGCGGGAGGGCCGTACGAGCAGTACTTC. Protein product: CSARLAGGPYEQYF.

The CDR3 nucleotides are TGTGCCAGCTCACCTCCGGGACAGGGGTTTGAAAAACTGTTTTTT. Translated, it gives CASSPPGQGFEKLFF. This sequence joins TRBV18 and TRBJ1-4; TRBD1 agrees at 10 bases. CDR3 size: 15 residues. Per germline, CDR1 KGHSH and CDR2 LQKENI. V lost 3 bases and J lost 7; bases outside the gene matches: 5. Full variable domain (outside the CDR3, taken from reference TRBV18 and TRBJ1-4): NAGVMQNPRHLVRRRGQEARLRCSPMKGHSHVYWYRQLPEEGLKFMVYLQKENIIDESGMPKERFSAEFPKEGPSILRIQQVVRGDSAAYFCASSPPGQGFEKLFFGSGTQLSVL.

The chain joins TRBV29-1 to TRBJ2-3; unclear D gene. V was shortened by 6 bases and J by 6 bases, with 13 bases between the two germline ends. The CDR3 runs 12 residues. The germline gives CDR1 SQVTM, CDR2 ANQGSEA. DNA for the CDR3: TGCAGCGTCGGCATACAGATGGATACGCAGTATTTT. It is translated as CSVGIQMDTQYF.

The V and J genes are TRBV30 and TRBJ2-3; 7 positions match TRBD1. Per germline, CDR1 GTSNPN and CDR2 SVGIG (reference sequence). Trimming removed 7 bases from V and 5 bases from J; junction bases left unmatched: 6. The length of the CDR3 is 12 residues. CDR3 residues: CALTGTLDTQYF. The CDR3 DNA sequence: TGTGCCTTGACAGGGACCTTAGATACGCAGTATTTT.

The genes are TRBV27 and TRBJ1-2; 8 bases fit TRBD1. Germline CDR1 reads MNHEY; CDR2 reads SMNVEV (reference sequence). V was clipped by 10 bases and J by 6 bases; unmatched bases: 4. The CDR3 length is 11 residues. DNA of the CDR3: TGTGCCACCGGGACAGGACATGGCTACACCTTC. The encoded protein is CATGTGHGYTF.

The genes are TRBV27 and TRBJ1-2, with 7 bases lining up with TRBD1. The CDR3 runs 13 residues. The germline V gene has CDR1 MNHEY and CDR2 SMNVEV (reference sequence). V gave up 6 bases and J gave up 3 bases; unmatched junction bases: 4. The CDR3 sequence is CASRPTGHYGYTF. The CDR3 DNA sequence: TGTGCCAGCAGACCGACAGGGCACTATGGCTACACCTTC.

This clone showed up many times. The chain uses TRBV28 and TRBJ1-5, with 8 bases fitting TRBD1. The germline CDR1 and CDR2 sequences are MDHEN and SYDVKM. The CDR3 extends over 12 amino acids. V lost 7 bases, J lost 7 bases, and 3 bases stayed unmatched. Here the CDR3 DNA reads TGTGCCAGCATGACAGGGGTCCAGCCCCAGCATTTT. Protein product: CASMTGVQPQHF.

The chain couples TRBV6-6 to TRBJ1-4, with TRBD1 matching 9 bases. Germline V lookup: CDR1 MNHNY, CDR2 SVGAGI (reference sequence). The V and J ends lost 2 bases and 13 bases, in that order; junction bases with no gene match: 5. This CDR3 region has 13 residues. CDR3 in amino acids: CASSYAGQGRLFF. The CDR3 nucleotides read TGTGCCAGCAGTTACGCGGGACAGGGAAGACTGTTTTTT.

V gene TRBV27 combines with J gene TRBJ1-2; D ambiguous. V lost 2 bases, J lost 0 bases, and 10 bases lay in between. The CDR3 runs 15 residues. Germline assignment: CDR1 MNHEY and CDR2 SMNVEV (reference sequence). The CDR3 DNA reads TGTGCCAGCAGTTTACTCGGCGGAACTAACTATGGCTACACCTTC. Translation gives CASSLLGGTNYGYTF.

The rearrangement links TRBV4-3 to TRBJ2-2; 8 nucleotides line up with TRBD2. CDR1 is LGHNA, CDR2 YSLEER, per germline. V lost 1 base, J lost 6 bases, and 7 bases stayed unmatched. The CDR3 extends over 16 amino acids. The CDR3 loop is CASSQGTGRDAGELFF. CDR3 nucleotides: TGCGCCAGCAGCCAAGGAACCGGGAGGGACGCCGGGGAGCTGTTTTTT.